Sequencing of this T cell receptor beta chain was carried out in a study of blood T cell repertoires in COVID-19. As for the study in general: PBMCs, B-cell-depleted T cells, or T cells were the source of the cDNA or gDNA that made up the material.

Measured with immunoSEQ multiplex PCR; TCRdb has only the in-frame clones, and not every one. The table lists fewer than 250,000 clones, roughly nine tenths of them singletons. The origin of this receptor is a woman aged 45-65 years with acute or convalescent COVID-19. Material for sequencing was peripheral blood.

The CDR3 DNA sequence: TGTGCCAGCAGTTACTCGATTCTAGCGGGAGGCCACGAGCAGTACTTC. Its protein is CASSYSILAGGHEQYF. This rearrangement joins TRBV6-2 or TRBV6-3 to TRBJ2-7; 11 nucleotides agree with TRBD2. Losses at the gene ends were 0 bases for V and 5 bases for J; bases not matched to a gene: 6. CDR1 is MNHEY and CDR2 is SVGEGT in the germline V gene. This CDR3 has 16 amino acids.